The TCR beta chain under discussion was sequenced for a study of cytomegalovirus exposure and HLA in healthy donors. PCR used 60 Vbeta primers and 13 Jbeta primers. Repertoires were generated with immunoSEQ multiplex PCR, while TCRdb's copy carries only in-frame clones and drops some. Among around 94,000 clones listed, roughly 84% were seen once. Germline V lookup: CDR1 MNHEY, CDR2 SMNVEV (reference sequence). Trimming removed 5 bases from V and 9 bases from J, with 14 bases in between. This CDR3 is 13 amino acids long. This receptor was taken from a man in his late teens or twenties in good health and CMV-seronegative. The sequenced sample was PBMCs. The chain joins TRBV27 to TRBJ1-5; possible D gene TRBD1, 6 bases. CDR3 residues: CASSDYRVGPQHF. Here the CDR3 DNA reads TGTGCCAGCAGTGATTACAGGGTAGGGCCCCAGCATTTT.